The 15 T cell receptor beta chains below all came from one sample that was sequenced in a study of OX40 agonist ivuxolimab in advanced cancers. Repertoires were generated with immunoSEQ multiplex PCR, while TCRdb's copy carries only in-frame clones and drops some. Here the sample spans approximately 80,000 clones, roughly 85% being singletons. The sample consisted of CD4+ or CD8+ T cells sorted from blood, taken in a trial of the OX40 agonist ivuxolimab. The receptors derive from an adult with an advanced solid tumor such as melanoma, head and neck, liver or kidney cancer.

The chain is built from TRBV5-1 and TRBJ1-5; possible D gene TRBD1, 5 bases. This CDR3 contains 16 residues. Looked up from germline, CDR1 is SGHRS and CDR2 is YFSETQ. V was cut by 1 base and J by 1 base, with 12 bases left in between. The chain's CDR3 is CASSLLSRGSNQPQHF. The CDR3 region has the DNA TGCGCCAGCAGCTTGCTTTCACGGGGGAGCAATCAGCCCCAGCATTTT.

J is TRBJ1-1 and V is TRBV19, with 9 positions matching TRBD1. The CDR3 is 15 amino acids. Germline values: CDR1 LNHDA, CDR2 SQIVND (reference sequence). J was trimmed by 4 bases and V by 5 bases; bases with no gene match: 8. In DNA, the CDR3 is TGTGCCAGTAGTGTTGGAGGACAGGGGAGCACTGAAGCTTTCTTT. This translates into CASSVGGQGSTEAFF.

This chain connects TRBV19 to TRBJ1-5, with D possibly matching TRBD1 (5 bases). V was cut by 0 bases and J by 6 bases, with 6 bases left in between. The length of the CDR3 is 13 residues. Germline V gene sequence: CDR1 LNHDA, CDR2 SQIVND (reference sequence). The CDR3 protein is CASSIEGRQPQHF. The CDR3 region has the DNA TGTGCCAGTAGTATAGAGGGGCGTCAGCCCCAGCATTTT.

The chain recombines TRBV19 with TRBJ2-2; the match to TRBD1 covers 8 bases. Trimming at V came to 2 bases and at J to 4 bases, leaving 9 bases not matched to a gene. The CDR3 runs to 17 residues. Per germline, CDR1 LNHDA and CDR2 SQIVND (reference sequence). DNA for the CDR3: TGTGCCAGTAGTATATCGGTCCCCGGACAGGGCACCGGGGAGCTGTTTTTT. It is translated as CASSISVPGQGTGELFF.

This clone was detected once. V and J are TRBV6-6 and TRBJ2-7; the D gene could be TRBD1 or TRBD2 (5 bases each). The germline V gene has CDR1 MNHNY and CDR2 SVGAGI (reference sequence). Trimming removed 10 bases at V and 2 bases at J, with 18 bases between. The CDR3 has 14 amino acids. CDR3 loop: CAIEWGRLAYEQYF. CDR3 sequence (DNA): TGTGCCATCGAGTGGGGACGACTTGCCTACGAGCAGTACTTC.

This sequence joins TRBV19 and TRBJ1-1; D not resolved. V lost 6 bases to trimming and J lost 11 bases, with 28 bases between them. This CDR3 has 16 residues. The germline CDR1 and CDR2 sequences are LNHDA and SQIVND (reference sequence). CDR3: CASSDPMRGEYVVAFF. The CDR3 nucleotides read TGTGCCAGTAGCGATCCCATGCGCGGGGAGTACGTGGTGGCTTTCTTT.

V and J are TRBV7-9 and TRBJ1-3; D possibly corresponds to TRBD1 (5 bases). V was clipped by 7 bases and J by 3 bases, with 16 bases between them. Germline V lookup: CDR1 SEHNR, CDR2 FQNEAQ (reference sequence). The CDR3 runs to 15 residues. The CDR3 loop reads CASTLQGGVGNTIYF. The CDR3 DNA is TGTGCCAGCACCCTTCAGGGTGGTGTTGGAAACACCATATATTTT.

V is TRBV5-1 and J is TRBJ2-6; 8 nucleotides agree with TRBD1. V lost 0 bases and J lost 0; bases outside the gene matches: 2. Germline V gene data show CDR1 as SGHRS and CDR2 as YFSETQ. The CDR3 totals 17 residues. The CDR3 DNA reads as TGCGCCAGCAGCTTGGCCACAGGGGGCTCTGGGGCCAACGTCCTGACTTTC. This gives the protein CASSLATGGSGANVLTF.

This chain connects TRBV11-2 to TRBJ1-6; TRBD1 agrees at 7 bases. The CDR3 runs 14 residues. V lost 3 bases and J lost 6; bases outside the gene matches: 2. Germline V gives CDR1 SGHAT, CDR2 FQNNGV. The CDR3 sequence is CASSLGQSNSPLHF. CDR3 DNA sequence: TGTGCCAGCAGCTTGGGACAGAGTAATTCACCCCTCCACTTT. The complete variable domain, with remaining parts taken from reference TRBV11-2 and TRBJ1-6, reads EAGVAQSPRYKIIEKRQSVAFWCNPISGHATLYWYQQILGQGPKLLIQFQNNGVVDDSQLPKDRFSAERLKGVDSTLKIQPAKLEDSAVYLCASSLGQSNSPLHFGNGTRLTVT.

The chain joins TRBV9 to TRBJ2-6, with D unclear. Per the germline V gene, CDR1 is SGDLS and CDR2 is YYNGEE. Deletions cut 8 bases from V and 2 bases from J, with 5 bases between. The CDR3 is 12 amino acids. CDR3 coding DNA: TGTGCCAGGGGCACTGGGGCCAACGTCCTGACTTTC. Encoded protein: CARGTGANVLTF.

This rearrangement joins TRBV7-2 to TRBJ1-6; possible D gene TRBD1, 5 bases. V shed 1 base and J shed 2 bases, with 12 bases lying between them. The CDR3 contains 17 residues. Per the germline V gene, CDR1 is SGHTA and CDR2 is FQGNSA. In DNA, the CDR3 is TGTGCCAGCAGCTTAGAACGGGGGTTCACCTATAATTCACCCCTCCACTTT. The encoded protein is CASSLERGFTYNSPLHF.

The V and J genes are TRBV7-2 and TRBJ1-1, with D possibly matching TRBD1 (6 bases). Deletions cut 5 bases from V and 0 bases from J, with 16 bases between. The CDR3 spans 16 residues. CDR1 SGHTA and CDR2 FQGNSA come from the germline V gene. The CDR3 nucleotides are TGTGCCAGCAGCCTGGGGGCAGGCATCATGAACACTGAAGCTTTCTTT. As protein: CASSLGAGIMNTEAFF.

The V and J genes are TRBV19 and TRBJ1-1; D is possibly TRBD1 (5 bases). Germline V lookup: CDR1 LNHDA, CDR2 SQIVND (reference sequence). The CDR3 is 15 amino acids. The V end was cut by 1 base, the J end by 1 base, with 10 bases between. The chain's CDR3 is CASSIVGTENTEAFF. As DNA, the CDR3 is TGTGCCAGTAGTATAGTAGGGACGGAGAACACTGAAGCTTTCTTT.

This chain connects TRBV28 to TRBJ2-7; perhaps TRBD2 as D (5 bases). From germline, CDR1 is MDHEN and CDR2 SYDVKM. The V end was cut by 10 bases, the J end by 0 bases, with 13 bases between. The CDR3 has 13 residues. The CDR3 protein is CATKAASSYEQYF. CDR3 DNA: TGTGCCACCAAAGCGGCATCCTCCTACGAGCAGTACTTC.

The chain combines TRBV6-5 with TRBJ2-7; 9 bases match TRBD2. Germline values: CDR1 MNHEY, CDR2 SVGAGI. The CDR3 is 15 residues long. V dropped 4 bases and J dropped 6; count of bases not matched to a gene: 10. This CDR3 reads CASSSQRGAGTEQYF. CDR3 in DNA: TGTGCCAGCAGTTCCCAGCGGGGGGCCGGGACCGAGCAGTACTTC.